These 25 T cell receptor beta chains were all obtained from the same sample, sequenced in a study of response to subunit inactivated influenza vaccine. TCRdb processed the RT-PCR reads anew with MiXCR; each CDR3 protein has one entry. The table has hundreds of thousands of distinct CDR3 sequences, about 15% seen once. Sequencing used PBMCs from blood, obtained 12 days after vaccination. The source of these receptors is a man between 50 and 59 years old who received an inactivated influenza vaccine.

The chain joins TRBV29-1 to TRBJ2-1, with D perhaps matching TRBD1 (6 bases). V was clipped by 6 bases and J by 2 bases, with 32 bases between them. CDR3 length: 20 residues. Germline V gene lookup returns CDR1 SQVTM and CDR2 ANQGSEA. The CDR3 bases are TGCAGCGTAGAGCCGACCGAGTTAAGTTCAACAGGGACCCCCTACAATGAGCAGTTCTTC. Its translation is CSVEPTELSSTGTPYNEQFF.

This clonotype has just a few counts. The chain uses TRBV28 and TRBJ1-4; a possible D gene is TRBD1 (6 bases). The CDR3 is 14 residues long. Germline V gene lookup returns CDR1 MDHEN and CDR2 SYDVKM. Trimming took 7 bases from V and 8 from J, leaving 17 bases between them. The CDR3 spells CASNNPQGREKLFF. The CDR3 nucleotides are TGTGCCAGCAATAACCCCCAGGGGCGGGAAAAACTGTTTTTT.

The chain uses TRBV9 and TRBJ2-3; D remains unclear. Germline-derived CDR1 and CDR2 are SGDLS and YYNGEE. The CDR3 contains 12 residues. With 4 bases removed from V and 6 bases from J, the gap between germline ends came to 9 bases. In DNA form, the CDR3 reads TGTGCCAGCAGCCCCCGGAAGGATACGCAGTATTTT. Translated, it gives CASSPRKDTQYF.

The chain recombines TRBV6-2 or TRBV6-3 with TRBJ2-1, with D perhaps being TRBD1 or TRBD2 (9 bases each). The V end was cut by 9 bases, the J end by 2 bases, with 23 bases between. This CDR3 is 17 amino acids long. Germline-derived CDR1 and CDR2 are MNHEY and SVGEGT. The CDR3 DNA is TGTGCCAGTCGGACAGGGGTCTCTAGCGGGGCCTACAATGAGCAGTTCTTC. Its protein product is CASRTGVSSGAYNEQFF.

The sample holds a few counts of this clonotype. The V call is TRBV7-9, the J call TRBJ2-1; TRBD2 matches 10 bases. From germline, CDR1 is SEHNR and CDR2 FQNEAQ (reference sequence). The junction had 9 bases not matched to a gene; V was cut back by 6 bases and J by 7 bases. This CDR3 comprises 15 residues. For the CDR3, the DNA is TGTGCCAGCAGGGGGGGGACTAGCGAGGGGAATGAGCAGTTCTTC. It translates to CASRGGTSEGNEQFF. Based on the CDR3 plus reference TRBV7-9 and TRBJ2-1, the full variable domain is DTGVSQNPRHKITKRGQNVTFRCDPISEHNRLYWYRQTLGQGPEFLTYFQNEAQLEKSRLLSDRFSAERPKGSFSTLEIQRTEQGDSAMYLCASRGGTSEGNEQFFGPGTRLTVL.

This clonotype was observed a few times. The chain is built from TRBV12-3 or TRBV12-4 and TRBJ1-2, with D possibly being TRBD1 (6 bases). The germline V and J ends were trimmed by 5 bases and 1 base, with 17 bases remaining between them. CDR3 length: 16 amino acids. CDR3 DNA: TGTGCCAGCAGTGTATACCGGGACACCTATAACTATGGCTACACCTTC. Amino acid sequence: CASSVYRDTYNYGYTF.

The chain employs TRBV9 and TRBJ2-1; 8 bases align to TRBD2. The V and J ends lost 0 bases and 4 bases, in that order; junction bases with no gene match: 3. The germline V gene has CDR1 SGDLS and CDR2 YYNGEE. This CDR3 comprises 15 residues. CDR3 nucleotide sequence: TGTGCCAGCAGCGTAGACAGCGGGAGATACAATGAGCAGTTCTTC. Its protein is CASSVDSGRYNEQFF.

There are a few counts of this clonotype. The gene calls are TRBV20-1 and TRBJ2-1; TRBD2 aligns across 13 bases. J gave up 4 bases and V 8 bases, and 2 bases lay outside the gene matches. CDR1 and CDR2 from the germline V gene are DFQATT and SNEGSKA (reference sequence). CDR3 size: 13 residues. The CDR3 spells CSTTSGGYNEQFF. The DNA for the CDR3 is TGCAGTACGACTAGCGGGGGGTACAATGAGCAGTTCTTC.

This clonotype was detected only a few times. The V gene is TRBV11-2, the J gene TRBJ2-1; no reliable D call. Per germline, CDR1 SGHAT and CDR2 FQNNGV. The length of the CDR3 is 16 residues. V lost 1 base, J lost 4 bases, and 14 bases lay in between. The chain's CDR3 is CASSLVDGRPYNEQFF. CDR3 in DNA: TGTGCCAGCAGCTTAGTGGACGGCAGGCCTTACAATGAGCAGTTCTTC.

There are a few counts of this clonotype. The CDR3 bases are TGTGCCAGCAGTTTACCCCCCACTACGCAGTATTTT. As protein: CASSLPPTTQYF. The chain employs TRBV12-3 or TRBV12-4 and TRBJ2-3; D not resolved. This CDR3 is built from 12 residues. Trimming removed 2 bases at V and 8 bases at J, with 8 bases between.

This clonotype was detected ten times or more. This chain connects TRBV12-3 or TRBV12-4 to TRBJ2-3; 9 positions match TRBD2. The J segment lost 0 bases and the V segment lost 3 bases, leaving 7 bases of the junction unmatched. This CDR3 has 17 amino acids. In DNA, the CDR3 is TGTGCCAGCAGTTTCCAAGCGGGGGGACCTAGCACAGATACGCAGTATTTT. It encodes CASSFQAGGPSTDTQYF.

The V and J genes are TRBV2 and TRBJ1-1; no firm D call. CDR1 is SNHLY, CDR2 FYNNEI, per germline. Trimming pared 6 bases from V and 1 base from J, leaving 12 bases between. CDR3 length: 14 residues. CDR3 in DNA: TGTGCCAGCAGCTGGACCGGGGAGAACACTGAAGCTTTCTTT. Translating it yields CASSWTGENTEAFF.

There are a few counts of this clonotype. The rearrangement uses TRBV6-2 or TRBV6-3 and TRBJ1-2; TRBD1 might be the D (6 bases). The ends were cut back, 6 bases at V and 8 bases at J, with 13 bases in the middle. CDR3 size: 12 residues. Germline assignment: CDR1 MNHEY and CDR2 SVGEGT. This CDR3 reads CASSQPGGGYTF. The DNA for the CDR3 is TGTGCCAGCAGCCAGCCGGGGGGCGGCTACACCTTC.

This chain joins TRBV6-2 or TRBV6-3 and TRBJ2-5; weak D call: TRBD2 (5 bases). The CDR3 runs 14 residues. Germline CDR1 and CDR2: MNHEY and SVGEGT. V dropped 2 bases and J dropped 0 bases, with 7 bases sitting between them. The CDR3 loop is CASSYRGNQETQYF. The CDR3 DNA reads TGTGCCAGCAGTTACCGGGGAAACCAAGAGACCCAGTACTTC.

This clonotype was observed many times. V usage is TRBV24-1 and J usage is TRBJ2-5; D is ambiguous. CDR3 size: 13 residues. Trimming took off 7 bases at V and 5 bases at J, with 13 bases between the two ends. Germline CDR1 KGHDR, CDR2 SFDVKD. DNA of the CDR3: TGTGCCACCAGCCCCGATTGGGGTGAGACCCAGTACTTC. Its translation: CATSPDWGETQYF.

This clonotype occurred a few times. The chain has TRBV5-1 and TRBJ2-3; 8 nucleotides line up with TRBD1. Losses at the gene ends were 5 bases for V and 6 bases for J; bases not matched to a gene: 14. The CDR3 is 16 residues long. The germline V gene has CDR1 SGHRS and CDR2 YFSETQ. CDR3 in DNA: TGCGCCAGCAGTATCTCGACAGGGGCTATTAGGGATACGCAGTATTTT. This gives the protein CASSISTGAIRDTQYF.

This chain joins TRBV11-2 and TRBJ2-1; 9 bases line up with TRBD2. Germline loops: CDR1 SGHAT, CDR2 FQNNGV. The CDR3 sequence is 15 residues long. V gave up 7 bases and J gave up 0 bases; unmatched junction bases: 4. CDR3 protein: CASTISGSSYNEQFF. The CDR3 bases are TGTGCCAGCACGATTAGCGGGAGCTCCTACAATGAGCAGTTCTTC.

The rearrangement links TRBV15 to TRBJ2-7, with D perhaps TRBD1 or TRBD2 (6 bases each). The V and J ends lost 0 bases and 6 bases respectively, with 21 bases between them. This CDR3 region has 17 residues. CDR1 and CDR2 (germline): LNHNV, YYDKDF (reference sequence). The CDR3, as DNA: TGTGCCACCAGCAGAGACGGGACTTCCAGGGGTACGGGCGAGCAGTACTTC. Translation gives CATSRDGTSRGTGEQYF.

This clonotype was counted at least ten times. In DNA, the CDR3 is TGTGCCACCAGTGATTGGACAGGGGTGACAGATACGCAGTATTTT. Its translation is CATSDWTGVTDTQYF. The chain recombines TRBV24-1 with TRBJ2-3; 9 nucleotides match TRBD1. The CDR3 consists of 15 residues. Germline V CDR1 and CDR2: KGHDR, SFDVKD. The J segment lost 3 bases and the V segment lost 2 bases, leaving 2 bases of the junction unmatched.

The chain joins TRBV28 to TRBJ2-1; 12 nucleotides line up with TRBD1. Trimming removed 6 bases from V and 14 bases from J; junction bases left unmatched: 11. Germline-derived CDR1 and CDR2 are MDHEN and SYDVKM. The CDR3 has 14 amino acids. CDR3: CASRPGQGAPPEFF. The DNA of the CDR3 is TGTGCCAGCAGGCCGGGACAGGGGGCGCCCCCCGAGTTCTTC.

This clonotype has only a few counts. The chain couples TRBV6-5 to TRBJ2-3; TRBD1 or TRBD2 may be the D gene (5 bases each). V was cut by 0 bases and J by 2 bases, with 15 bases left in between. CDR3 size: 17 residues. Germline V gene sequence: CDR1 MNHEY, CDR2 SVGAGI. CDR3 region: CASSYSGDRKPTDTQYF. The CDR3 region has the DNA TGTGCCAGCAGTTACTCAGGGGACCGAAAACCCACAGATACGCAGTATTTT.

The chain employs TRBV12-3 or TRBV12-4 and TRBJ2-3; the D gene is possibly TRBD1 (6 bases). This CDR3 comprises 15 residues. The germline V and J ends were trimmed by 5 bases and 2 bases, with 14 bases remaining between them. CDR3: CASSRTVLLTDTQYF. The CDR3 DNA is TGTGCCAGCAGTCGGACAGTCCTCCTCACAGATACGCAGTATTTT.

This clonotype showed up just a few times. This rearrangement joins TRBV5-1 to TRBJ1-5; D may be TRBD1 (6 bases). With 4 bases removed from V and 11 bases from J, the gap between germline ends came to 19 bases. Germline V lookup: CDR1 SGHRS, CDR2 YFSETQ. The CDR3 extends over 14 amino acids. The CDR3 DNA follows: TGCGCCAGCAGCACCGGACAGCCCCATGGGGCCCAGCATTTT. Its translation is CASSTGQPHGAQHF.

The chain's CDR3 is CASRFRALGEQFF. CDR3 coding DNA: TGTGCCAGCAGGTTCAGGGCTTTGGGTGAGCAGTTCTTC. The genes are TRBV6-2 or TRBV6-3 and TRBJ2-1, with a tentative D call TRBD1 (5 bases). The length of the CDR3 is 13 residues. The germline V gene encodes CDR1 MNHEY and CDR2 SVGEGT. The V and J ends lost 6 bases and 9 bases respectively, with 15 bases between them.

This clonotype was observed many times. The V and J genes are TRBV12-3 or TRBV12-4 and TRBJ1-5; D gene uncertain. The CDR3 is 14 residues long. Trimming left V 8 bases short and J 6 bases short, with 17 bases between. For the CDR3, the DNA is TGTGCCAGCCGCCCCAGCGGTCAGCCTCAGCCCCAGCATTTT. Translating gives CASRPSGQPQPQHF.